These T cell receptor beta chains were read from a single sample in a study of blood T cell repertoires in COVID-19. Sequencing was performed with immunoSEQ multiplex PCR; in TCRdb, only in-frame clones are kept and a portion is missing. The data contain 250,000 to 300,000 clones, 75% to 90% of them singletons. What was sequenced was peripheral blood. The receptors originated from a man aged 55 to 70 who had recovered from COVID-19. Each CDR3 is given with its conserved first and last residue. The D gene is left open where the match is weak. Only part of the rows carry a size: once, few, many, or a class if the clone is expanded.

d_call,v_call,clone_size,j_call,cdr3_nt,cdr3_aa
-,TRBV27,-,TRBJ1-1,TGTGCCAGCAGTCCAATCAACAGGGTCCGTGAAGCTTTCTTT,CASSPINRVREAFF
-,TRBV28,-,TRBJ2-7,TGTGCCAGCAGTTTACTGGGACAAAGCGGGGCGCGGAGCTACGAGCAGTACTTC,CASSLLGQSGARSYEQYF
-,TRBV2,once,TRBJ1-5,TGTGCCAGCAGTGAAAACAGGTTAAGTCAGCCCCAGCATTTT,CASSENRLSQPQHF
TRBD2,TRBV3-1/TRBV3-2,-,TRBJ2-1,TGTGCCAGCCAGGGACTAGCGGGAGGCAATGAGCAGTTCTTC,CASQGLAGGNEQFF
TRBD2,TRBV19,-,TRBJ2-1,TGTGCCAGTAGCTCGGGACTAGCCGTAACCTACAATGAGCAGTTCTTC,CASSSGLAVTYNEQFF
-,TRBV6-4,-,TRBJ2-3,TGTGCCAGCAGTGAAGACGGACACCAGGTTACGCAGTATTTT,CASSEDGHQVTQYF
-,TRBV28,-,TRBJ2-7,TGTGCCAGCAAAGGAGGGATCGGCGCCTACGAGCAGTACTTC,CASKGGIGAYEQYF
TRBD1,TRBV10-3,-,TRBJ1-2,TGTGCCATCAGTGCGGGACAGGGGGCCCACCATTTC,CAISAGQGAHHF
-,TRBV5-1,-,TRBJ2-2,TGCGCCAGCAGTAGGTCGGGGAGTGGCACCGGGGAGCTGTTTTTT,CASSRSGSGTGELFF
-,TRBV5-1,-,TRBJ2-2,TGCGCCAGCAGCTCCAGGGCTGCCGGGGAGCTGTTTTTT,CASSSRAAGELFF
TRBD1,TRBV7-9,-,TRBJ2-6,TGTGCCAGCAGGAGGGACAGGGACCTACCTGGGGCCAACGTCCTGACTTTC,CASRRDRDLPGANVLTF
-,TRBV18,-,TRBJ2-7,TGTGCCAGCTCCCAGGGTAGAACCTACGAGCAGTACTTC,CASSQGRTYEQYF
TRBD1,TRBV7-9,-,TRBJ1-4,TGTGCCAGCAGCTTAGGGACAGGGGAAAATGAAAAACTGTTTTTT,CASSLGTGENEKLFF
TRBD1,TRBV29-1,-,TRBJ1-1,TGCAGCGTCTTACAGGGGTCGGACACTGAAGCTTTCTTT,CSVLQGSDTEAFF